Below, 5 T cell receptor beta chains from the same sample are listed, as sequenced in a study of control samples from healthy donors and cancer patients. The table came from immunoSEQ multiplex PCR; TCRdb's copy has only in-frame clones and leaves some out. The sample includes under 85,000 clones, about four fifths of them seen just once. Input material: PBMCs. Receptor source: a woman aged 50 to 65 with lung cancer.

In nucleotides, the CDR3 is TGTGCCAGCAGCGTCGGGACTAGCGGGGGCCTCTCCTACAATGAGCAGTTCTTC. Encoded protein: CASSVGTSGGLSYNEQFF. V and J are TRBV9 and TRBJ2-1, with 14 bases identical to TRBD2. This CDR3 has 18 residues. Per germline, CDR1 SGDLS and CDR2 YYNGEE. Trimming at V came to 2 bases and at J to 0 bases, leaving 4 bases not matched to a gene.

V gene TRBV3-1 (or the pseudogene TRBV3-2) combines with J gene TRBJ2-3, with 8 bases aligning to TRBD1. The CDR3 is 17 residues long. V shed 1 base and J 1 base; nucleotides not matched to a gene: 7. Germline V gene data show CDR1 as LGHDT and CDR2 as YNNKEL (reference sequence). CDR3: CASSQVGRGQGTDTQYF. The CDR3 bases are TGTGCCAGCAGCCAAGTCGGCAGGGGGCAGGGCACAGATACGCAGTATTTT.

The V call is TRBV24-1, the J call TRBJ1-2, with D uncertain. Germline CDR1 and CDR2: KGHDR and SFDVKD. Trimming shortened V by 4 bases and J by 6 bases, and 8 bases separated the two germline ends. The CDR3 has 12 residues. CDR3 bases: TGTGCCACCAGTGACCGGAAAGATGGCTACACCTTC. This sequence encodes CATSDRKDGYTF.

This clone was seen a handful of times. The CDR3 DNA reads TGCGCCAGCAGTCAATCTGTCCCCTACGAGCAGTACTTC. This codes for CASSQSVPYEQYF. This sequence joins TRBV23-1 and TRBJ2-7; D unclear. TRBV23-1 is noted as an ORF with a role that remains uncertain. V was trimmed by 0 bases and J by 2 bases, leaving 5 bases between them. This CDR3 is built from 13 residues.

The chain carries TRBV29-1 and TRBJ2-3, with D possibly called TRBD1 or TRBD2 (5 bases each). The CDR3 is 13 residues long. Between the trimmed V and J ends, which lost 6 bases and 0 bases, there was a span of 10 bases. The germline gives CDR1 SQVTM, CDR2 ANQGSEA. The CDR3 reads CSVVWGSTDTQYF. The CDR3 DNA is TGCAGCGTCGTGTGGGGGAGCACAGATACGCAGTATTTT.